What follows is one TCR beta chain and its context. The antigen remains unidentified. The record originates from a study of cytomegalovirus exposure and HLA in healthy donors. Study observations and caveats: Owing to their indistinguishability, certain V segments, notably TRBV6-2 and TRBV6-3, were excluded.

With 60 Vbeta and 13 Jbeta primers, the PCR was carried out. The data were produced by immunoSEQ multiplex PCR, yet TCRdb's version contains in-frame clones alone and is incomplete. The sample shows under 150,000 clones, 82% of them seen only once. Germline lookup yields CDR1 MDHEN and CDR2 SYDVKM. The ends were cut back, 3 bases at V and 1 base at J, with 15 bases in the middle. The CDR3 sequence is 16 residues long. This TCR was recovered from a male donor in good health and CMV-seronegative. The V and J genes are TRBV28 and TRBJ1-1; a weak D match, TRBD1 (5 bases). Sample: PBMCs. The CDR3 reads CASSFSRQTGNTEAFF. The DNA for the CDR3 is TGTGCCAGCAGTTTCTCCCGACAAACAGGGAACACTGAAGCTTTCTTT. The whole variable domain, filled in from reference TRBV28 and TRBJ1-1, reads DVKVTQSSRYLVKRTGEKVFLECVQDMDHENMFWYRQDPGLGLRLIYFSYDVKMKEKGDIPEGYSVSREKKERFSLILESASTNQTSMYLCASSFSRQTGNTEAFFGQGTRLTVV.